The 12 T cell receptor beta chains given below trace back to one sample, sequenced in a study of blood T cell repertoires in COVID-19. Assay used: immunoSEQ multiplex PCR; TCRdb lists only in-frame clones, some missing. The table records around 120,000 clones, 80% to 90% of them present only once. Sequences were obtained from peripheral blood. These receptors were taken from a man older than 75 with active or convalescent COVID-19.

Comments on this clone: The sample holds other DNA sequences that translate to the same CDR3. CDR3 amino acids: CASSRTGDSYEQYF. Written as DNA, the CDR3 is TGCGCCAGCAGCCGGACAGGCGACTCCTACGAGCAGTACTTC. V is TRBV5-1 and J is TRBJ2-7, with 7 bases that match TRBD1. The CDR3 has 14 residues. J gave up 0 bases and V 4 bases, and 4 bases lay outside the gene matches. Germline V lookup: CDR1 SGHRS, CDR2 YFSETQ.

The V and J genes are TRBV19 and TRBJ1-1; 10 positions match TRBD1. The length of the CDR3 is 17 residues. The J segment lost 0 bases and the V segment lost 6 bases, leaving 10 bases of the junction unmatched. Germline V gene lookup returns CDR1 LNHDA and CDR2 SQIVND (reference sequence). This CDR3 reads CASRTGQGYLVNTEAFF. In DNA form, the CDR3 reads TGTGCCAGTAGGACGGGACAGGGGTATTTGGTGAACACTGAAGCTTTCTTT.

This clone showed up just a few times. The chain couples TRBV6-5 to TRBJ1-3, with a weak D call TRBD1 (6 bases). Germline V gene lookup returns CDR1 MNHEY and CDR2 SVGAGI. The CDR3 consists of 15 residues. V gave up 10 bases and J gave up 2 bases, with 18 bases separating them. CDR3 nucleotide sequence: TGTGCCACTATATCCCCGACAGGAACTGGAAACACCATATATTTT. As protein: CATISPTGTGNTIYF.

V and J are TRBV18 and TRBJ1-1, with 9 bases that match TRBD1. V lost 3 bases to trimming and J lost 0 bases; unmatched junction nucleotides: 2. This CDR3 comprises 15 residues. Per germline, CDR1 KGHSH and CDR2 LQKENI. CDR3 in DNA: TGTGCCAGCTCACCCGGGACAGGGATGAACACTGAAGCTTTCTTT. Translation gives CASSPGTGMNTEAFF.

To note about this clone: Within the sample, other DNA sequences also encode this same CDR3. The CDR3 DNA is TGTGCCATCAGTGAGGACAGGTATGGCTACACCTTC. Translation: CAISEDRYGYTF. The chain employs TRBV10-3 and TRBJ1-2; a possible D gene is TRBD1 (6 bases). Trimming left V 2 bases short and J 5 bases short, with 6 bases between. Germline assignment: CDR1 ENHRY and CDR2 SYGVKD. There are 12 residues in the CDR3.

This rearrangement joins TRBV7-2 to TRBJ1-1; the D is unclear. The CDR3 sequence is 13 residues long. Germline V gene sequence: CDR1 SGHTA, CDR2 FQGNSA. The ends were cut back, 5 bases at V and 1 base at J, with 8 bases in the middle. DNA for the CDR3: TGTGCCAGCAGCAAAGACACGAACACTGAAGCTTTCTTT. It yields the protein CASSKDTNTEAFF.

This chain links TRBV4-1 with TRBJ2-1; 10 bases are shared with TRBD2. The CDR3 extends over 20 amino acids. In germline, CDR1 is MGHRA, CDR2 YSYEKL. V was pared by 0 bases and J by 0 bases, with 11 bases of the junction left unmatched. CDR3 sequence reads: CASSQDTGLARISSYNEQFF. DNA for the CDR3: TGCGCCAGCAGCCAAGATACGGGACTAGCGCGCATAAGCTCCTACAATGAGCAGTTCTTC.

The gene calls are TRBV7-3 and TRBJ1-2, with 7 nucleotides matching TRBD1. After removal of 1 base from V and 7 bases from J, the junction contained 3 bases not matched to a gene. Germline loops: CDR1 SGHTA, CDR2 FQGTGA. This CDR3 contains 13 residues. CDR3 in amino acids: CASSLRQGAGYTF. The CDR3 region has the DNA TGTGCCAGCAGCTTAAGACAGGGTGCTGGCTACACCTTC.

The rearrangement uses TRBV19 and TRBJ2-7; 8 bases align to TRBD1. The CDR3 is made up of 15 amino acids. The V gene end was trimmed by 2 bases and the J gene end by 4 bases; junction bases not matched to a gene: 7. CDR1 and CDR2 from the germline V gene are LNHDA and SQIVND (reference sequence). Written as DNA, the CDR3 is TGTGCCAGTAGTATACGCGTGCAGGGGGCGTACGAGCAGTACTTC. It codes for CASSIRVQGAYEQYF. Full variable domain (rest looked up from reference TRBV19 and TRBJ2-7): DGGITQSPKYLFRKEGQNVTLSCEQNLNHDAMYWYRQDPGQGLRLIYYSQIVNDFQKGDIAEGYSVSREKKESFPLTVTSAQKNPTAFYLCASSIRVQGAYEQYFGPGTRLTVT.

This clone was seen just once. The V and J genes are TRBV24-1 and TRBJ2-2, with TRBD2 matching 9 bases. The CDR3 contains 15 residues. With 1 base clipped from V and 7 bases from J, the junction kept 3 bases outside the gene matches. The V gene's germline CDR1 is KGHDR and CDR2 SFDVKD. CDR3 DNA sequence: TGTGCCACCAGTGATTTAGCTAGCGGGGTCGGGGAGCTGTTTTTT. Encoded protein: CATSDLASGVGELFF.

This rearrangement joins TRBV7-9 to TRBJ2-1; no clear D gene. The V and J ends lost 4 bases and 3 bases respectively, with 10 bases between them. The CDR3 spans 14 residues. CDR1 and CDR2 from the germline V gene are SEHNR and FQNEAQ (reference sequence). This CDR3 reads CASSSSGYYNEQFF. The CDR3 DNA follows: TGTGCCAGCAGCTCCTCAGGCTACTACAATGAGCAGTTCTTC.

This clone was counted once. The chain employs TRBV1 and TRBJ2-3; TRBD2, the D gene given by the table, was not confirmed from the DNA. TRBV1 is noted as a pseudogene. This CDR3 spans 22 amino acids. CDR3 amino acids: CTSSQAWPGLAGGYIHTDTQYF. The CDR3 DNA reads as TGCACCAGCAGCCAAGCTTGGCCGGGACTAGCGGGGGGGTACATACATACAGATACGCAGTATTTT.